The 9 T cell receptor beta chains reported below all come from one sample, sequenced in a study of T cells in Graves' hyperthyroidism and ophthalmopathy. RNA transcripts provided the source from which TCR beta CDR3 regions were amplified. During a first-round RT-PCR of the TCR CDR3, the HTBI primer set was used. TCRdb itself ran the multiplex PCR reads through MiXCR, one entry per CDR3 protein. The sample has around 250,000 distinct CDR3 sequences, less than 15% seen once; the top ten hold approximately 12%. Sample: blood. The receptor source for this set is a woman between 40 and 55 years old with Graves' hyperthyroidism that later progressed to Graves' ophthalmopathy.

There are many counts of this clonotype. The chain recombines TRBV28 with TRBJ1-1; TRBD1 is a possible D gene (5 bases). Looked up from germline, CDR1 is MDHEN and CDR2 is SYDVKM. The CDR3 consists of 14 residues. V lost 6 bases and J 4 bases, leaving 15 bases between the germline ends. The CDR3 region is CASSYPQGGTEAFF. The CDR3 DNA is TGTGCCAGCAGCTACCCCCAGGGAGGCACTGAAGCTTTCTTT.

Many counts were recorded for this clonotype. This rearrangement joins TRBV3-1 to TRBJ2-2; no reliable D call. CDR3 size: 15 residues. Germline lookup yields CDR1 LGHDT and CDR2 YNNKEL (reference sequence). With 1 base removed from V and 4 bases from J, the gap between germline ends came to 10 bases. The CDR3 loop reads CASSQAATGTGELFF. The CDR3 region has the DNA TGTGCCAGCAGCCAAGCCGCCACTGGCACCGGGGAGCTGTTTTTT.

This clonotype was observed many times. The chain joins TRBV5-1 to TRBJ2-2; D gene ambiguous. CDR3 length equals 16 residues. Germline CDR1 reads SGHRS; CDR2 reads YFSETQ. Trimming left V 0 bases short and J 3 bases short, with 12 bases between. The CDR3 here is CASSLAVSAYTGELFF. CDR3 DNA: TGCGCCAGCAGCTTGGCCGTGAGCGCCTACACCGGGGAGCTGTTTTTT.

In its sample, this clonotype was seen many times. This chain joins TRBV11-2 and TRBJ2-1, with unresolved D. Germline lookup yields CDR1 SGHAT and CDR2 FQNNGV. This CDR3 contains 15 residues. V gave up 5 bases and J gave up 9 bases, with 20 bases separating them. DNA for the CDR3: TGTGCCAGCAGCCCTAGAGGAAGGACCTCCGTTGAGCAGTTCTTC. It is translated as CASSPRGRTSVEQFF.

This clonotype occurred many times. The CDR3 region is CATKTGTTLYNEQFF. Here the CDR3 DNA reads TGTGCCACTAAGACCGGGACTACTCTTTACAATGAGCAGTTCTTC. J is TRBJ2-1 and V is TRBV11-2; 7 bases line up with TRBD2. This CDR3 has 15 amino acids. The V segment lost 10 bases and the J segment 4 bases; nucleotides outside the gene matches: 13. Germline V gene data show CDR1 as SGHAT and CDR2 as FQNNGV.

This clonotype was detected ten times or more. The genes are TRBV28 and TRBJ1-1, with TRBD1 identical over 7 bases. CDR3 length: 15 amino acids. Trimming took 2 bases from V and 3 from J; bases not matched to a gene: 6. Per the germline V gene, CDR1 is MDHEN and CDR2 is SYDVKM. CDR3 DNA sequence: TGTGCCAGCAGTTTAGTTTTGCAGGGGGACACTGAAGCTTTCTTT. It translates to CASSLVLQGDTEAFF. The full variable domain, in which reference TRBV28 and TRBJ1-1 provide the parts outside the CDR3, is DVKVTQSSRYLVKRTGEKVFLECVQDMDHENMFWYRQDPGLGLRLIYFSYDVKMKEKGDIPEGYSVSREKKERFSLILESASTNQTSMYLCASSLVLQGDTEAFFGQGTRLTVV.

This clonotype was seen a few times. The CDR3 here is CASSLEGYRNTGELFF. The CDR3 DNA is TGTGCCAGCAGCTTAGAAGGGTATCGGAACACCGGGGAGCTGTTTTTT. This chain connects TRBV7-9 to TRBJ2-2; D is uncertain. The CDR3 spans 16 residues. V was cut by 1 base and J by 1 base, with 10 bases left in between. Per germline, CDR1 SEHNR and CDR2 FQNEAQ (reference sequence). Together with reference TRBV7-9 and TRBJ2-2, the CDR3 gives the full variable domain: DTGVSQNPRHKITKRGQNVTFRCDPISEHNRLYWYRQTLGQGPEFLTYFQNEAQLEKSRLLSDRFSAERPKGSFSTLEIQRTEQGDSAMYLCASSLEGYRNTGELFFGEGSRLTVL.

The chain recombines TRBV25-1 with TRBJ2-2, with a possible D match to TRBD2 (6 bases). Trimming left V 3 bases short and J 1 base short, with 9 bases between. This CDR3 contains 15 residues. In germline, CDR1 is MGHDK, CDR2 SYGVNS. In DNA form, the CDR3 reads TGTGCCAGCAGTGAGAGGCGGGAGAACACCGGGGAGCTGTTTTTT. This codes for CASSERRENTGELFF. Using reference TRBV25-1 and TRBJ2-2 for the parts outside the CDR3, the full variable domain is EADIYQTPRYLVIGTGKKITLECSQTMGHDKMYWYQQDPGMELHLIHYSYGVNSTEKGDLSSESTVSRIRTEHFPLTLESARPSHTSQYLCASSERRENTGELFFGEGSRLTVL.

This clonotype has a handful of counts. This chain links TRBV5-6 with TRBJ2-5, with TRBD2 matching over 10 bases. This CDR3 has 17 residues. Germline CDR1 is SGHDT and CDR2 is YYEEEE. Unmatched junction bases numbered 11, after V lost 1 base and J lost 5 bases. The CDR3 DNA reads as TGTGCCAGCAGCTTGAGACTAGCGGGCGCTAGGTCGGAGACCCAGTACTTC. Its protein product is CASSLRLAGARSETQYF.